This TCR beta chain is drawn from a study of T cell responses to AZD1222 COVID-19 vaccine. For the study at large: Second doses that came at about 4 or about 12 weeks were put together.

Points from the study as a whole: Clonal diversity was possibly underestimated; the donors were predominantly white British and more often female. Elevations in Spike-specific TCR breadth and depth followed administration of two AZD1222 doses.

This clone has more than one count but fewer than ten. Antigen unknown. Looked up from germline, CDR1 is MGHDK and CDR2 is SYGVNS. Trimming left V 3 bases short and J 1 base short, with 9 bases between. This CDR3 has 14 amino acids. TCRdb's copy holds only in-frame clones and misses some; the assay was immunoSEQ multiplex PCR. Of about 110,000 clones listed, about 88% are singletons. Here the sequenced sample was peripheral blood, taken on day 0 of AZD1222 vaccination. This receptor was identified in an adult in good health. The J gene is TRBJ1-1, the V gene TRBV25-1; D gene uncertain. The DNA for the CDR3 is TGTGCCAGCAGTGATTGGGGTCAGAACACTGAAGCTTTCTTT. Translation gives CASSDWGQNTEAFF. Supplemented by reference TRBV25-1 and TRBJ1-1, the full variable domain reads EADIYQTPRYLVIGTGKKITLECSQTMGHDKMYWYQQDPGMELHLIHYSYGVNSTEKGDLSSESTVSRIRTEHFPLTLESARPSHTSQYLCASSDWGQNTEAFFGQGTRLTVV.